This TCR beta chain was retrieved from a study of naive and memory T cell subsets. General study points: Especially in CD8 cells, naive repertoires contained a few larger clonotypes, possibly CD45RA-re-expressing memory cells.

Four subsets defined by CD45RA and CD27 were sorted after CD3, CD4, CD8 and live/dead staining. With V trimmed by 2 bases and J by 3 bases, 9 bases remained unmatched. CDR1 and CDR2 (germline): MNHEY, SMNVEV (reference sequence). The CDR3 sequence is 17 residues long. Both TRBC1 and TRBC2 were covered by a beta constant-region primer of two equimolar oligonucleotides. Ligated cDNA was amplified by four rounds of PCR with nested alpha and beta constant-region primers and SP2. In TCRdb, the UMI-ligation and nested PCR reads were re-called with MiXCR into one record per CDR3 protein. The table includes roughly 100,000 distinct CDR3 sequences, about 14% detected once. For this clonotype: The target antigen is unknown.

Sequences were obtained from naive CD8+ T cells from blood. The sequence came from a human donor in good health. The rearrangement uses TRBV27 and TRBJ2-1, with 8 bases aligning to TRBD2. The CDR3 here is CASSLPEPGLVYNEQFF. In DNA, the CDR3 is TGTGCCAGCAGTTTACCGGAGCCGGGACTAGTCTACAATGAGCAGTTCTTC.